The 27 T cell receptor beta chains below come from one sample, sequenced in a study of OX40 agonist ivuxolimab in advanced cancers. The repertoire was sequenced with immunoSEQ multiplex PCR; TCRdb's copy has only in-frame clones and lacks some. This table has 66,000 or so clones, more than 65% appearing once. The sample consisted of CD4+ or CD8+ T cells sorted from blood, taken in a trial of the OX40 agonist ivuxolimab. The receptors derive from an adult with an advanced solid tumor such as melanoma, head and neck, liver or kidney cancer.

The chain combines TRBV7-6 with TRBJ2-3; D possibly uses TRBD1 or TRBD2 (5 bases each). CDR1 and CDR2 (germline): SGHVS, FNYEAQ. The CDR3 loop spans 15 amino acids. V shed 7 bases and J shed 1 base, with 15 bases lying between them. DNA for the CDR3: TGTGCCAGCACCGCGGTTGTGGGGGGCACAGATACGCAGTATTTT. Its protein is CASTAVVGGTDTQYF. The whole variable domain, remainder taken from reference TRBV7-6 and TRBJ2-3, is GAGVSQSPRYKVTKRGQDVALRCDPISGHVSLYWYRQALGQGPEFLTYFNYEAQQDKSGLPNDRFSAERPEGSISTLTIQRTEQRDSAMYRCASTAVVGGTDTQYFGPGTRLTVL.

The chain has TRBV10-3 and TRBJ1-1, with 9 bases that match TRBD1. This CDR3 has 14 amino acids. V gave up 7 bases and J gave up 5 bases; unmatched junction bases: 8. The germline V gene has CDR1 ENHRY and CDR2 SYGVKD. CDR3 loop: CAINKDRGNTEAFF. CDR3 DNA sequence: TGTGCCATCAATAAGGACAGGGGAAATACTGAAGCTTTCTTT.

The rearrangement uses TRBV11-2 and TRBJ2-6; TRBD1 is a possible D gene (6 bases). CDR1 is SGHAT and CDR2 is FQNNGV in the germline V gene. Between the trimmed V and J ends, which lost 5 bases and 0 bases, there was a span of 14 bases. CDR3 length: 17 amino acids. CDR3 nucleotides: TGTGCCAGCAGCCGGGACAAGCCCGCCTCTGGGGCCAACGTCCTGACTTTC. Translated, it gives CASSRDKPASGANVLTF.

V is TRBV10-3 and J is TRBJ2-7; D might be TRBD2 (6 bases). Germline loops: CDR1 ENHRY, CDR2 SYGVKD. With 0 bases removed from V and 8 bases from J, the gap between germline ends came to 17 bases. CDR3 length equals 15 residues. CDR3 bases: TGTGCCATCAGTGAGTCGGGAGGATCCCCCCTCCAGCAGTACTTC. It yields the protein CAISESGGSPLQQYF.

V usage is TRBV6-1 and J usage is TRBJ1-5; 7 bases agree with TRBD1. CDR1 MNHNS and CDR2 SASEGT come from the germline V gene. Germline trimming cut 3 bases from V and 0 bases from J; bases unmatched to any gene: 8. CDR3 size: 17 residues. The CDR3 loop is CASSEEGRGFSNQPQHF. CDR3 coding DNA: TGTGCCAGCAGTGAGGAGGGCAGGGGGTTTAGCAATCAGCCCCAGCATTTT.

This chain joins TRBV18 and TRBJ2-5, with D tentatively TRBD2 (6 bases). V shed 0 bases and J shed 7 bases, with 6 bases lying between them. Germline V gene sequence: CDR1 KGHSH, CDR2 LQKENI. The CDR3 has 12 amino acids. CDR3 sequence: CASSPPGGTQYF. Here the CDR3 DNA reads TGTGCCAGCTCACCACCGGGGGGGACCCAGTACTTC. Using reference TRBV18 and TRBJ2-5 for the parts outside the CDR3, the full variable domain is NAGVMQNPRHLVRRRGQEARLRCSPMKGHSHVYWYRQLPEEGLKFMVYLQKENIIDESGMPKERFSAEFPKEGPSILRIQQVVRGDSAAYFCASSPPGGTQYFGPGTRLLVL.

The chain combines TRBV11-2 with TRBJ1-5; TRBD1 aligns across 7 bases. V was pared by 1 base and J by 4 bases, with 1 base of the junction left unmatched. Germline assignment: CDR1 SGHAT and CDR2 FQNNGV. There are 14 residues in the CDR3. Here the CDR3 DNA reads TGTGCCAGCAGCTTAGCAGGGGGGAATCAGCCCCAGCATTTT. Encoded protein: CASSLAGGNQPQHF.

The DNA of the CDR3 is TGTGCCACCAGCAGGACAGCTAACTATGGCTACACCTTC. It yields the protein CATSRTANYGYTF. The chain links TRBV15 to TRBJ1-2, with D maybe TRBD1 (5 bases). Germline V lookup: CDR1 LNHNV, CDR2 YYDKDF (reference sequence). CDR3 length equals 13 residues. Deletions cut 3 bases from V and 0 bases from J, with 5 bases between. Full variable domain (outside the CDR3, taken from reference TRBV15 and TRBJ1-2): DAMVIQNPRYQVTQFGKPVTLSCSQTLNHNVMYWYQQKSSQAPKLLFHYYDKDFNNEADTPDNFQSRRPNTSFCFLDIRSPGLGDTAMYLCATSRTANYGYTFGSGTRLTVV.

This clone came up a few times. V and J are TRBV5-1 and TRBJ1-1; TRBD1 might be the D (6 bases). V was trimmed by 3 bases and J by 1 base, leaving 7 bases between them. Germline-derived CDR1 and CDR2 are SGHRS and YFSETQ. The CDR3 runs 13 residues. As DNA, the CDR3 is TGCGCCAGCAGCTGGGGACAGAACACTGAAGCTTTCTTT. Its translation: CASSWGQNTEAFF.

This sequence joins TRBV4-3 and TRBJ1-1; D gene ambiguous. CDR1 is LGHNA, CDR2 YSLEER, per germline. V shed 0 bases and J shed 1 base, with 18 bases lying between them. The CDR3 length is 18 residues. In DNA form, the CDR3 reads TGCGCCAGCAGCCAAGAACGGGCCAGGACGGTTGCGAACACTGAAGCTTTCTTT. Protein: CASSQERARTVANTEAFF.

V usage is TRBV11-2 and J usage is TRBJ2-2; TRBD1 matches 8 bases. CDR1 and CDR2 from the germline V gene are SGHAT and FQNNGV. This CDR3 has 15 amino acids. V gave up 2 bases and J gave up 3 bases; unmatched junction bases: 2. The CDR3 bases are TGTGCCAGCAGCTTAAGACAGGGGTACACCGGGGAGCTGTTTTTT. This encodes CASSLRQGYTGELFF. The full variable domain, rest sourced from reference TRBV11-2 and TRBJ2-2, is EAGVAQSPRYKIIEKRQSVAFWCNPISGHATLYWYQQILGQGPKLLIQFQNNGVVDDSQLPKDRFSAERLKGVDSTLKIQPAKLEDSAVYLCASSLRQGYTGELFFGEGSRLTVL.

Only a few counts were recorded for this clone. The chain carries TRBV10-3 and TRBJ1-3; D is unclear. Germline-derived CDR1 and CDR2 are ENHRY and SYGVKD. The germline V and J ends were trimmed by 7 bases and 4 bases, with 14 bases remaining between them. This CDR3 spans 14 amino acids. The CDR3 nucleotides are TGTGCCATCAAATCGACGGCCGCGGGAAACACCATATATTTT. It translates to CAIKSTAAGNTIYF.

The table lists this clone with a count of one. The rearrangement links TRBV27 to TRBJ1-2; weak D call: TRBD1 (5 bases). Germline V lookup: CDR1 MNHEY, CDR2 SMNVEV (reference sequence). The V end lost 6 bases, the J end lost 2 bases, and 13 bases lay between the germline ends. This CDR3 is built from 14 residues. CDR3 amino acids: CASSPGLGNYGYTF. The CDR3, as DNA: TGTGCCAGCAGCCCAGGGTTAGGGAACTATGGCTACACCTTC.

A remark on this clone: This sample includes further DNA sequences coding for the same CDR3. The chain is built from TRBV7-6 and TRBJ1-5; D unresolved. Trimming shortened V by 3 bases and J by 2 bases, and 5 bases separated the two germline ends. This CDR3 comprises 13 residues. Looked up from germline, CDR1 is SGHVS and CDR2 is FNYEAQ. The CDR3: CASSLSGNQPQHF. The CDR3, as DNA: TGTGCCAGCAGCTTGAGCGGCAATCAGCCCCAGCATTTT.

CDR3 bases: TGTGCCAGCAGCTCCCTCGGGACAATCTACAATGAGCAGTTCTTC. Its translation: CASSSLGTIYNEQFF. V usage is TRBV7-3 and J usage is TRBJ2-1; D perhaps matches TRBD1 (6 bases). V was trimmed by 4 bases and J by 3 bases, leaving 13 bases between them. Germline CDR1 reads SGHTA; CDR2 reads FQGTGA. The CDR3 extends over 15 amino acids. The variable domain in full, with the rest retrieved from reference TRBV7-3 and TRBJ2-1, is GAGVSQTPSNKVTEKGKYVELRCDPISGHTALYWYRQSLGQGPEFLIYFQGTGAADDSGLPNDRFFAVRPEGSVSTLKIQRTERGDSAVYLCASSSLGTIYNEQFFGPGTRLTVL.

In the case of this clone: The junction does not match germline at one end; this may be a read error. The rearrangement links TRBV7-7 to TRBJ2-5; no clear D. The germline V gene encodes CDR1 SSHAT and CDR2 FNYEAQ (reference sequence). The CDR3 spans 14 residues. Written as DNA, the CDR3 is TGTGCTAGCAGCTTAGACGGCTTACGAGAGACCCAGTACTTC. Its translation is CASSLDGLRETQYF.

The rearrangement links TRBV27 to TRBJ2-5; a weak D match, TRBD2 (5 bases). Deletions cut 8 bases from V and 7 bases from J, with 17 bases between. Germline V gives CDR1 MNHEY, CDR2 SMNVEV (reference sequence). The CDR3 extends over 13 amino acids. The CDR3: CASSSNPLGTQYF. The CDR3 nucleotides read TGTGCCAGCTCTAGCAACCCACTAGGGACCCAGTACTTC.

This clone was detected only once. The gene calls are TRBV7-9 and TRBJ1-4, with 9 bases aligning to TRBD1. CDR1 and CDR2 from the germline V gene are SEHNR and FQNEAQ (reference sequence). The CDR3 extends over 15 amino acids. V lost 5 bases and J lost 3; bases outside the gene matches: 4. The CDR3 reads CASSPRTGANEKLFF. CDR3 DNA: TGTGCCAGCAGCCCGAGGACAGGGGCTAATGAAAAACTGTTTTTT.

This clone was picked up one time. The chain links TRBV5-1 to TRBJ2-1, with TRBD2 as a possible D gene (5 bases). The CDR3 length is 13 residues. With 3 bases removed from V and 9 bases from J, the gap between germline ends came to 13 bases. Germline V CDR1 and CDR2: SGHRS, YFSETQ. Written as DNA, the CDR3 is TGCGCCAGCAGCTCAGAGGGTTTAGGTGAGCAGTTCTTC. Residues: CASSSEGLGEQFF.

The chain employs TRBV21-1 and TRBJ1-3; the D call TRBD1 from the table was never checked on the DNA. TRBV21-1 has pseudogene status. The CDR3 is 15 residues long. Here the CDR3 DNA reads TGTGCCAGCAGCAAATTCCCCGCACAGGGAAACACCATATATTTT. It codes for CASSKFPAQGNTIYF.

This clone came up once. The V call is TRBV5-4, the J call TRBJ2-1; 7 positions match TRBD1. Trimming at V came to 4 bases and at J to 9 bases, leaving 10 bases not matched to a gene. The CDR3 is 14 amino acids. Germline loops: CDR1 SGHNT, CDR2 YYREEE (reference sequence). The CDR3 spells CASSPEAGGTEQFF. The CDR3 DNA is TGTGCCAGCAGCCCGGAGGCAGGGGGTACTGAGCAGTTCTTC.

This clone was recorded once. V and J are TRBV5-1 and TRBJ2-6; D gene ambiguous. Germline values: CDR1 SGHRS, CDR2 YFSETQ. Between the trimmed V and J ends, which lost 0 bases and 4 bases, there was a span of 11 bases. The CDR3 loop spans 16 amino acids. The CDR3 spells CASSLVGGLGANVLTF. The CDR3 bases are TGCGCCAGCAGCTTGGTAGGTGGGCTCGGGGCCAACGTCCTGACTTTC.

This chain links TRBV7-2 with TRBJ1-1, with 8 bases aligning to TRBD1. J lost 5 bases, V lost 3 bases, and 11 bases had no gene match. The CDR3 covers 16 residues. Germline CDR1 reads SGHTA; CDR2 reads FQGNSA. CDR3 DNA sequence: TGTGCCAGCAGCTTTGGGACAGGAGGGGTCCGAACTGAAGCTTTCTTT. Translated, it gives CASSFGTGGVRTEAFF.

The CDR3 DNA reads as TGCGCCAGCAGCCCCACTGGAAATACGCAGTATTTT. It yields the protein CASSPTGNTQYF. The chain joins TRBV5-1 to TRBJ2-3; D remains unclear. Between the trimmed V and J ends, which lost 4 bases and 7 bases, there was a span of 10 bases. CDR1 is SGHRS and CDR2 is YFSETQ in the germline V gene. The CDR3 spans 12 residues.

The CDR3 nucleotides are TGTGCCAGTAGTATATTCCGGGACGGGCGGAACGAGCAGTACTTC. Translated, it gives CASSIFRDGRNEQYF. The chain recombines TRBV19 with TRBJ2-7, with D possibly called TRBD1 or TRBD2 (5 bases each). CDR3 length: 15 residues. V lost 2 bases and J lost 5, with 16 bases in between. Germline CDR1 is LNHDA and CDR2 is SQIVND (reference sequence). The variable domain in full, completed from reference TRBV19 and TRBJ2-7, reads DGGITQSPKYLFRKEGQNVTLSCEQNLNHDAMYWYRQDPGQGLRLIYYSQIVNDFQKGDIAEGYSVSREKKESFPLTVTSAQKNPTAFYLCASSIFRDGRNEQYFGPGTRLTVT.

The V gene is TRBV20-1, the J gene TRBJ2-1; D is perhaps TRBD1 or TRBD2 (5 bases each). The CDR3 totals 11 residues. Germline values: CDR1 DFQATT, CDR2 SNEGSKA (reference sequence). DNA for the CDR3: TGCAGCGCCGGGACGACCAATGAGCAGTTCTTC. It yields the protein CSAGTTNEQFF.

This clone was seen a single time. The rearrangement joins TRBV6-5 to TRBJ1-6, with D uncertain. From germline, CDR1 is MNHEY and CDR2 SVGAGI. The CDR3 is made up of 16 amino acids. V lost 0 bases and J lost 10, with 16 bases in between. In nucleotides, the CDR3 is TGTGCCAGCAGTTACTCGATTTCGGGGAACGAATCACCCCTCCACTTT. Its translation: CASSYSISGNESPLHF.